The clone carrying this T cell receptor (beta chain) has only one observation. The entry originates in a study of blood T cell repertoires in COVID-19. Authors' processing steps: Reference gene primers were amplified, and this amplification served to estimate nucleated cell counts. The data were produced by immunoSEQ multiplex PCR, yet TCRdb's version contains in-frame clones alone and is incomplete. V and J calls plus clone size are reproduced from that table; the DNA served to infer D and trimming. The repertoire holds a few hundred thousand clones, with 70% to 90% as singletons. This CDR3 has 15 amino acids. The V and J ends lost 5 bases and 4 bases respectively, with 17 bases between them. In germline, CDR1 is MNHEY, CDR2 SVGAGI.

The receptor was isolated from a man aged 25-45 years who had recovered from COVID-19. This rearrangement joins TRBV6-5 to TRBJ1-2, with D unresolved. The specimen was PBMCs or T cells enriched from blood (not recorded which). The CDR3 DNA reads as TGTGCCAGCAGTACGATTGGGCCCCGCTCCTATGGCTACACCTTC. Its protein product is CASSTIGPRSYGYTF.